This TCR beta chain was identified in a study of control samples from healthy donors and cancer patients. Assay: immunoSEQ multiplex PCR; the TCRdb copy retains only in-frame clones and omits some. The table includes over 150,000 clones, over 85% detected once. Per germline, CDR1 LNHDA and CDR2 SQIVND (reference sequence). The CDR3 runs 14 residues. V was cut by 0 bases and J by 1 base, with 6 bases left in between. The specimen sequenced was blood. The chain is built from TRBV19 and TRBJ1-1, with D uncertain. The TCR sequence derives from a man in his forties in good health. Here the CDR3 reads CASSIDLGNTEAFF. The CDR3 coding sequence is TGTGCCAGTAGTATAGATCTGGGGAACACTGAAGCTTTCTTT.